Listed here are 27 T cell receptor beta chains from one sample, sequenced in a study of T cells in narcolepsy. The assay was immunoSEQ multiplex PCR, and TCRdb's table has in-frame clones only and misses some. The table records about 13,000 clones, around nine tenths of them present only once. Material for sequencing was CD45RA- memory CD4+ T cells from PBMCs. The receptors here all came from a human donor with narcolepsy.

This chain links TRBV4-2 with TRBJ2-1, with TRBD2 matching over 11 bases. This CDR3 comprises 16 residues. Germline V lookup: CDR1 LGHNA, CDR2 YNFKEQ. The V segment lost 1 base and the J segment 5 bases; nucleotides outside the gene matches: 4. The CDR3 DNA is TGTGCCAGCAGCCAAGCAATAGCGGGAGGGAACAATGAGCAGTTCTTC. Translating gives CASSQAIAGGNNEQFF.

The V and J genes are TRBV19 and TRBJ2-1; 11 positions agree with TRBD2. CDR1 and CDR2 from the germline V gene are LNHDA and SQIVND (reference sequence). This CDR3 spans 16 amino acids. The J segment lost 6 bases and the V segment lost 6 bases, leaving 10 bases of the junction unmatched. Here the CDR3 DNA reads TGTGCCAGTAGCGAAGTGGGGACTAGCGGATTCAATGAGCAGTTCTTC. Residues: CASSEVGTSGFNEQFF.

This chain links TRBV18 with TRBJ2-5, with 9 positions matching TRBD1. CDR1 KGHSH and CDR2 LQKENI come from the germline V gene. J lost 5 bases, V lost 4 bases, and 2 bases had no gene match. The CDR3 consists of 13 residues. The CDR3 DNA is TGTGCCAGCTCACTCGACAGGGGGGAGACCCAGTACTTC. It encodes CASSLDRGETQYF.

Only one count was recorded for this clone. This sequence joins TRBV25-1 and TRBJ1-1, with D possibly being TRBD1 (5 bases). This CDR3 spans 14 amino acids. CDR1 is MGHDK, CDR2 SYGVNS, per germline. The germline V and J ends were trimmed by 5 bases and 5 bases, with 15 bases remaining between them. CDR3 sequence reads: CASSPLLGRTEAFF. As DNA, the CDR3 is TGTGCCAGCAGTCCTCTCCTGGGGCGGACTGAAGCTTTCTTT. Complete variable domain (other parts from reference TRBV25-1 and TRBJ1-1): EADIYQTPRYLVIGTGKKITLECSQTMGHDKMYWYQQDPGMELHLIHYSYGVNSTEKGDLSSESTVSRIRTEHFPLTLESARPSHTSQYLCASSPLLGRTEAFFGQGTRLTVV.

J is TRBJ1-1 and V is TRBV2, with D hard to call. Trimming pared 7 bases from V and 2 bases from J, leaving 11 bases between. CDR1 and CDR2 (germline): SNHLY, FYNNEI. There are 13 residues in the CDR3. CDR3 protein: CASKDYFNTEAFF. As DNA, the CDR3 is TGTGCCAGCAAAGACTATTTTAACACTGAAGCTTTCTTT. Full variable domain (remainder filled in from reference TRBV2 and TRBJ1-1): EPEVTQTPSHQVTQMGQEVILRCVPISNHLYFYWYRQILGQKVEFLVSFYNNEISEKSEIFDDQFSVERPDGSNFTLKIRSTKLEDSAMYFCASKDYFNTEAFFGQGTRLTVV.

A note on this clone: The junction differs from germline at one of its ends, possibly a read error. The chain links TRBV11-2 to TRBJ2-7; 8 positions agree with TRBD1. This CDR3 has 12 amino acids. Germline loops: CDR1 SGHAT, CDR2 FQNNGV. The CDR3 loop reads CASSPTGDTGDF. CDR3 nucleotide sequence: TGTGCCAGCAGCCCGACAGGGGACACTGGCGACTTC. Full variable domain (outside the CDR3, taken from reference TRBV11-2 and TRBJ2-7): EAGVAQSPRYKIIEKRQSVAFWCNPISGHATLYWYQQILGQGPKLLIQFQNNGVVDDSQLPKDRFSAERLKGVDSTLKIQPAKLEDSAVYLCASSPTGDTGDFGPGTRLTVT.

CDR3 residues: CASSFGDTGELFF. DNA of the CDR3: TGTGCCAGCAGCTTCGGAGACACCGGGGAGCTGTTTTTT. V gene TRBV11-3 combines with J gene TRBJ2-2; D remains unclear. This CDR3 spans 13 amino acids. The germline CDR1 and CDR2 sequences are SGHNT and YENEEA. V was clipped by 3 bases and J by 3 bases, with 5 bases between them.

This sequence joins TRBV18 and TRBJ1-4, with 8 positions matching TRBD1. CDR1 KGHSH and CDR2 LQKENI come from the germline V gene. V was clipped by 6 bases and J by 8 bases; unmatched bases: 5. This CDR3 comprises 13 residues. The CDR3, as DNA: TGTGCCAGCTCGCCAGACAGGGGCGAAAAACTGTTTTTT. Protein sequence: CASSPDRGEKLFF.

The V gene is TRBV19, the J gene TRBJ2-5, with 10 bases lining up with TRBD2. Germline trimming cut 3 bases from V and 1 base from J; bases unmatched to any gene: 5. The germline CDR1 and CDR2 sequences are LNHDA and SQIVND (reference sequence). The CDR3 runs 16 residues. CDR3 sequence reads: CASSILVAGGQETQYF. The CDR3 coding sequence is TGTGCCAGTAGTATTTTGGTAGCGGGGGGCCAAGAGACCCAGTACTTC. Supplemented by reference TRBV19 and TRBJ2-5, the full variable domain reads DGGITQSPKYLFRKEGQNVTLSCEQNLNHDAMYWYRQDPGQGLRLIYYSQIVNDFQKGDIAEGYSVSREKKESFPLTVTSAQKNPTAFYLCASSILVAGGQETQYFGPGTRLLVL.

The genes are TRBV19 and TRBJ2-7, with TRBD1 matching 8 bases. J gave up 3 bases and V 6 bases, and 13 bases lay outside the gene matches. Germline V CDR1 and CDR2: LNHDA, SQIVND (reference sequence). The CDR3 is made up of 16 amino acids. CDR3 in DNA: TGTGCCAGTAGCGCGTATTCAGGGGGCGCCGACTACGAGCAGTACTTC. This gives the protein CASSAYSGGADYEQYF.

This chain connects TRBV29-1 to TRBJ2-3; no definite D call. CDR1 SQVTM and CDR2 ANQGSEA come from the germline V gene. V was trimmed by 4 bases and J by 1 base, leaving 9 bases between them. The CDR3 totals 13 residues. In DNA, the CDR3 is TGCAGCGTTGCTGTTGGAGGCACAGATACGCAGTATTTT. Encoded protein: CSVAVGGTDTQYF.

The chain joins TRBV28 to TRBJ2-3, with D possibly matching TRBD1 (6 bases). V lost 8 bases and J 2 bases, leaving 11 bases between the germline ends. The CDR3 sequence is 13 residues long. CDR1 and CDR2 (germline): MDHEN, SYDVKM. This CDR3 is CASDRSNTDTQYF. The CDR3 DNA is TGTGCCAGCGACAGGTCCAACACAGATACGCAGTATTTT. Using reference TRBV28 and TRBJ2-3 for the parts outside the CDR3, the full variable domain is DVKVTQSSRYLVKRTGEKVFLECVQDMDHENMFWYRQDPGLGLRLIYFSYDVKMKEKGDIPEGYSVSREKKERFSLILESASTNQTSMYLCASDRSNTDTQYFGPGTRLTVL.

This clone was seen just once. The chain links TRBV5-6 to TRBJ1-6; D is possibly TRBD1 (5 bases). There are 15 residues in the CDR3. Germline loops: CDR1 SGHDT, CDR2 YYEEEE. V lost 2 bases to trimming and J lost 9 bases, with 15 bases between them. CDR3 in DNA: TGTGCCAGCAGCTTACGGGGCGGGGGAGGTTCACCCCTCCACTTT. Translated: CASSLRGGGGSPLHF.

The chain carries TRBV13 and TRBJ1-1; 9 nucleotides agree with TRBD1. CDR1 and CDR2 (germline): PRHDT, FYEKMQ (reference sequence). V dropped 5 bases and J dropped 5; count of bases not matched to a gene: 9. The CDR3 totals 15 residues. The CDR3 region has the DNA TGTGCCAGCAGCCATGGGACAGGGCCGGGGACTGAAGCTTTCTTT. Residues: CASSHGTGPGTEAFF.

This clone appeared a single time. The chain joins TRBV18 to TRBJ1-2; D is uncertain. V was shortened by 2 bases and J by 8 bases, with 12 bases between the two germline ends. Germline-derived CDR1 and CDR2 are KGHSH and LQKENI. CDR3 length: 13 residues. CDR3 bases: TGTGCCAGCTCACCAGTGAGGGAAGGGGGCTACACCTTC. Its translation is CASSPVREGGYTF.

The rearrangement uses TRBV20-1 and TRBJ2-1; D might be TRBD1 (5 bases). Germline lookup yields CDR1 DFQATT and CDR2 SNEGSKA (reference sequence). This CDR3 region has 11 residues. Trimming took off 4 bases at V and 5 bases at J, with 6 bases between the two ends. The CDR3 sequence: CSATGNNEQFF. The CDR3 nucleotides read TGCAGTGCTACAGGGAACAATGAGCAGTTCTTC.

The J gene is TRBJ2-1, the V gene TRBV19; 9 nucleotides align to TRBD2. V lost 1 base to trimming and J lost 8 bases; unmatched junction nucleotides: 6. Germline CDR1 and CDR2: LNHDA and SQIVND (reference sequence). This CDR3 has 15 residues. This chain's CDR3 is CASSIGREGRDEQFF. The CDR3 DNA reads TGTGCCAGTAGTATAGGGCGGGAGGGCCGGGATGAGCAGTTCTTC.

This chain joins TRBV4-1 and TRBJ1-2; 9 bases align to TRBD1. After removal of 1 base from V and 5 bases from J, the junction contained 5 bases not matched to a gene. This CDR3 is 15 amino acids long. Germline V lookup: CDR1 MGHRA, CDR2 YSYEKL. CDR3 bases: TGCGCCAGCAGCCAAGGACAGGGGGAGGCATATGGCTACACCTTC. Amino acid sequence: CASSQGQGEAYGYTF.

This sequence joins TRBV19 and TRBJ1-5, with a weak D call TRBD1 (6 bases). Trimming took off 2 bases at V and 1 base at J, with 12 bases between the two ends. This CDR3 has 16 amino acids. Germline V gene lookup returns CDR1 LNHDA and CDR2 SQIVND (reference sequence). In nucleotides, the CDR3 is TGTGCCAGTAGTATAAATGCAGGGGCGAGCAATCAGCCCCAGCATTTT. This translates into CASSINAGASNQPQHF.

The chain combines TRBV11-2 with TRBJ2-3; 11 bases are a match to TRBD2. The V segment lost 5 bases and the J segment 0 bases; nucleotides outside the gene matches: 4. The germline gives CDR1 SGHAT, CDR2 FQNNGV. The CDR3 is made up of 16 amino acids. The chain's CDR3 is CASSPRTSGSTDTQYF. Written as DNA, the CDR3 is TGTGCCAGCAGCCCGAGGACTAGCGGGAGCACAGATACGCAGTATTTT.

J is TRBJ1-1 and V is TRBV7-3, with D tentatively TRBD1 (5 bases). The CDR3 runs 14 residues. Trimming stripped 2 bases from V and 3 bases from J, with 10 bases between. CDR1 and CDR2 (germline): SGHTA, FQGTGA. The CDR3 protein is CASSLRGSDTEAFF. The CDR3 DNA reads as TGTGCCAGCAGCTTACGGGGGTCAGACACTGAAGCTTTCTTT.

This clone was seen only a few times. The chain employs TRBV7-3 and TRBJ2-6; D unresolved. Looked up from germline, CDR1 is SGHTA and CDR2 is FQGTGA. The CDR3 runs to 14 residues. V was trimmed by 5 bases and J by 4 bases, leaving 9 bases between them. This CDR3 is CASSLAAGANVLTF. The CDR3 coding sequence is TGTGCCAGCAGCCTCGCAGCGGGGGCCAACGTCCTGACTTTC.

The chain links TRBV28 to TRBJ2-7; D is possibly TRBD2 (5 bases). The germline V gene has CDR1 MDHEN and CDR2 SYDVKM. The V gene lost 1 base and the J gene lost 1 base, with 11 bases spanning the gap. The CDR3 runs to 15 residues. CDR3 sequence reads: CASSLSGSRSYEQYF. In DNA, the CDR3 is TGTGCCAGCAGTTTATCGGGGTCTCGGTCCTACGAGCAGTACTTC.

The CDR3 loop reads CASSFDRSHEQYF. The CDR3 bases are TGTGCCAGCAGTTTCGACAGGTCCCACGAGCAGTACTTC. The V call is TRBV27, the J call TRBJ2-5, with D possibly being TRBD1 (6 bases). The J call may not be correct, given that the DNA end is closer to TRBJ2-7. Germline loops: CDR1 MNHEY, CDR2 SMNVEV (reference sequence). The CDR3 contains 13 residues.

Comment on this clone: Different DNA sequences within this sample yield the same CDR3. The V and J genes are TRBV18 and TRBJ1-2; no reliable D call. There are 12 residues in the CDR3. CDR1 and CDR2 from the germline V gene are KGHSH and LQKENI. The germline V and J ends were trimmed by 2 bases and 3 bases, with 4 bases remaining between them. The CDR3 here is CASSPSDYGYTF. The CDR3, as DNA: TGTGCCAGCTCACCATCAGACTATGGCTACACCTTC.

This clone came up a few times. The chain has TRBV6-5 and TRBJ2-7; 8 bases agree with TRBD1. Trimming cost V 5 bases and J 6 bases; bases outside gene matches: 6. The CDR3 consists of 13 residues. From germline, CDR1 is MNHEY and CDR2 SVGAGI. CDR3: CASSPWTGFEQYF. The CDR3 nucleotides are TGTGCCAGCAGTCCCTGGACAGGGTTCGAGCAGTACTTC.

V is TRBV2 and J is TRBJ2-1; D gene ambiguous. Per the germline V gene, CDR1 is SNHLY and CDR2 is FYNNEI. Trimming stripped 5 bases from V and 10 bases from J, with 9 bases between. The CDR3 has 11 amino acids. CDR3 protein: CASSQSSEQFF. The CDR3, as DNA: TGTGCCAGCAGTCAGTCTTCGGAGCAGTTCTTC.